This T cell receptor beta chain was found in a study of blood T cells in healthy people across ages. As for the study in general: Template switching caught about one barcoded beta molecule for each two T cells. Findings of the study overall: While age rose, TCR beta diversity per million T cells dropped in a roughly linear way. Both naive CD4+ cell counts and diversity were greater in long-lived donors than in aged donors.

Alongside a J-beta primer mix, a sample-barcoded 5' primer served in a second PCR lasting about 7 to 11 cycles. MiXCR, run by TCRdb on the 5' RACE reads, gives a single entry per CDR3 protein. Seen here are 650,000 or so distinct CDR3 sequences, about 51% observed once, and the top ten hold around an eighth. Looked up from germline, CDR1 is MNHEY and CDR2 is SVGEGT. The V end lost 6 bases, the J end lost 7 bases, and 10 bases lay between the germline ends. This CDR3 has 11 amino acids. This clonotype appeared once. Antigen specificity is unknown. The sequence came from a woman older than 75 in good health. The sequencing sample was made of blood. The chain carries TRBV6-2 or TRBV6-3 and TRBJ2-7; D gene ambiguous. The CDR3 spells CASRVSWEQYF. In nucleotides, the CDR3 is TGTGCCAGCAGAGTATCTTGGGAGCAGTACTTC.